A selection of T cell receptor beta chains follows, all from one sample in a study of shared clonotypes between healthy human individuals. Sequenced by immunoSEQ multiplex PCR; TCRdb stores in-frame clones only, minus some. The table records roughly 1,100,000 clones, 70% to 80% of them present only once. Sequenced: memory CD4+ T cells sorted from blood. These receptors were taken from a young man in good health. The CDR3 runs from the conserved cysteine through the conserved F or W. A D gene is named only where the DNA matches it firmly. Not every row has a clone size; where given, it reads once, few, many or a size class.

v_gene,d_gene,len,j_gene,abundance,CDR3nt,CDR3aa
TRBV7-8,-,15,TRBJ1-6,-,TGTGCCAGCAGCTTAGAGGCAGTCATTAATTCACCCCTCCACTTT,CASSLEAVINSPLHF
TRBV4-1,-,17,TRBJ2-2,-,TGCGCCAGCAGCCAAGATGGTTCTCCCTCGAACACCGGGGAGCTGTTTTTT,CASSQDGSPSNTGELFF
TRBV7-8,TRBD2,18,TRBJ2-3,-,TGTGCCAGCAGGCCGACCCGGACTAGCGGGACTAGCACAGATACGCAGTATTTT,CASRPTRTSGTSTDTQYF
TRBV12-2,-,15,TRBJ2-7,-,TGTGCAAGTCGCTTATTAACCGGGACAATCTACGAGCAGTACTTC,CASRLLTGTIYEQYF
TRBV11-2,-,11,TRBJ2-5,many,TGTGCCAGCAGCTTGCAAGAGACCCAGTACTTC,CASSLQETQYF
TRBV2,TRBD2,15,TRBJ2-2,-,TGTGCCAGCACGGGGCGACTAGCGGGGACCGGGGAGCTGTTTTTT,CASTGRLAGTGELFF
TRBV7-2,-,14,TRBJ2-3,many,TGTGCCAGCAGCTTACAGACAGGCACAGATACGCAGTATTTT,CASSLQTGTDTQYF
TRBV7-8,TRBD2,15,TRBJ2-1,-,TGTGCCAGCAGCCGGGCGGGGGGTGCCTACAATGAGCAGTTCTTC,CASSRAGGAYNEQFF
TRBV9,-,16,TRBJ2-7,-,TGTGCCAGCAGCGTAGGCCCAGGGGGGAATAGGTACGAGCAGTACTTC,CASSVGPGGNRYEQYF
TRBV28,-,16,TRBJ1-5,-,TGTGCCAGCGTGGGCGGGGGGGTTCATAGCAATCAGCCCCAGCATTTT,CASVGGGVHSNQPQHF
TRBV28,-,15,TRBJ2-7,-,TGTGCCAGCAGTTTACTGAGTAGCGACTCCTACGAGCAGTACTTC,CASSLLSSDSYEQYF
TRBV14,-,13,TRBJ2-5,-,TGTGCCAGCAGCCAAGCAGGGGTAGAGACCCAGTACTTC,CASSQAGVETQYF
TRBV30,TRBD1,12,TRBJ1-1,-,TGTGCCTGGACCGACAGGGGGATTGAAGCTTTCTTT,CAWTDRGIEAFF
TRBV11-2,TRBD1,14,TRBJ2-7,-,TGTGCCAGCAGCTCAACGACAGGGGGGAGCGAGCAGTACTTC,CASSSTTGGSEQYF
TRBV9,-,15,TRBJ2-3,-,TGTGCCAGCAGCTATAGAGGGGGGAATGCAGATACGCAGTATTTT,CASSYRGGNADTQYF
TRBV4-3,-,17,TRBJ1-6,few,TGCGCCAGCAGCCAAGTTCGCGGGGACTCGGTAGAATCACCCCTCCACTTT,CASSQVRGDSVESPLHF
TRBV5-6,-,14,TRBJ1-6,-,TGTGCCAGCAGCTCGTCGAGGGTGAATTCACCCCTCCACTTT,CASSSSRVNSPLHF
TRBV5-1,-,14,TRBJ2-5,-,TGCGCCAGCAGCTTGACGGGATCTCCTGAGACCCAGTACTTC,CASSLTGSPETQYF
TRBV19,TRBD1,16,TRBJ2-5,-,TGTGCCAGTAGTGCCTTTACCGGGACAGGGGTTGAGACCCAGTACTTC,CASSAFTGTGVETQYF
TRBV5-1,TRBD1,14,TRBJ2-7,once,TGCGCCAGCAGCCCCCGGGCAGGGGGCCACGAGCAGTACTTC,CASSPRAGGHEQYF
TRBV12-1,-,13,TRBJ2-7,-,TGTGCCAGCAGCTTTTCCCATTCCTACGAGCAGTACTTC,CASSFSHSYEQYF
TRBV28,-,16,TRBJ1-6,few,TGTGCCAGCAGACCAAGGGACCGGGCGGCGGGTTCACCCCTCCACTTT,CASRPRDRAAGSPLHF